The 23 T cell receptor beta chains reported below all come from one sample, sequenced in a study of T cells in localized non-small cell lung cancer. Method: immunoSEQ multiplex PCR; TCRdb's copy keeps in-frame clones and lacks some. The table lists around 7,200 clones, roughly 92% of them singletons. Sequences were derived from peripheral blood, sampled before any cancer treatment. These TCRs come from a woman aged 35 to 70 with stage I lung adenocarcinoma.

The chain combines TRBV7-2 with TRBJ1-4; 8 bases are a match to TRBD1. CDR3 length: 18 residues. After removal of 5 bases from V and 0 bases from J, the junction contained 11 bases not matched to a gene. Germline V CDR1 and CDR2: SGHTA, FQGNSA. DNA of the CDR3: TGTGCCAGCAGCCTCCGGCCCGGGACAGGAACAACTAATGAAAAACTGTTTTTT. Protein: CASSLRPGTGTTNEKLFF.

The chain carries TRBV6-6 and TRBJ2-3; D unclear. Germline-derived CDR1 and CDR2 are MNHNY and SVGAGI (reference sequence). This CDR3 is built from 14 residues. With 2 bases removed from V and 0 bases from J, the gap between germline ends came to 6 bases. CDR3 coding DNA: TGTGCCAGCAGTTACGGCGTTAGCACAGATACGCAGTATTTT. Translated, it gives CASSYGVSTDTQYF.

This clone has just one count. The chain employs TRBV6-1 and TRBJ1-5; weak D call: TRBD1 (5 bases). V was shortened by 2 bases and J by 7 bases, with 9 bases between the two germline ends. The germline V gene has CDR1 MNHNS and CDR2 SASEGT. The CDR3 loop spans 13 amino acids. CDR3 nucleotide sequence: TGTGCCAGCAGTGAAATGGGGGGGCAGCCCCAGCATTTT. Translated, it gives CASSEMGGQPQHF.

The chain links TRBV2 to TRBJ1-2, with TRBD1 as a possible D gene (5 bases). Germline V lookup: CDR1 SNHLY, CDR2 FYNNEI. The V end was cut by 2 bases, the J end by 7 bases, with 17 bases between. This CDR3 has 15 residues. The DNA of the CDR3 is TGTGCCAGCAGTGAATCCGGCCTCCAAACAGGTGGCTACACCTTC. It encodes CASSESGLQTGGYTF.

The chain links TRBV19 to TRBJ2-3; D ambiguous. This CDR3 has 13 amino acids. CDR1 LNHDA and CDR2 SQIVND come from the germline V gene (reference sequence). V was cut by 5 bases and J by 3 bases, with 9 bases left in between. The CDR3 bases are TGTGCCAGTAGTGCCGGGTCGACAGATACGCAGTATTTT. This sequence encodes CASSAGSTDTQYF.

CDR3 DNA sequence: TGTGCCAGCAGCCGGGACACCTACGAGCAGTACTTC. Amino acids: CASSRDTYEQYF. The genes are TRBV6-5 and TRBJ2-7; tentatively, D is TRBD1 (6 bases). V was shortened by 6 bases and J by 2 bases, with 8 bases between the two germline ends. From germline, CDR1 is MNHEY and CDR2 SVGAGI. This CDR3 is 12 amino acids long.

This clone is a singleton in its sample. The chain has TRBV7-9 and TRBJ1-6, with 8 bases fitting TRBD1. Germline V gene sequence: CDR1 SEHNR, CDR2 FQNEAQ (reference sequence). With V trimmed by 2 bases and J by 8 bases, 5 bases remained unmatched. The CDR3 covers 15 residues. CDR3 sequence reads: CASSLRVQGDSPLHF. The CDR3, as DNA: TGTGCCAGCAGCTTAAGGGTACAGGGGGATTCACCCCTCCACTTT. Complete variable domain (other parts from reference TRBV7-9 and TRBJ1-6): DTGVSQNPRHKITKRGQNVTFRCDPISEHNRLYWYRQTLGQGPEFLTYFQNEAQLEKSRLLSDRFSAERPKGSFSTLEIQRTEQGDSAMYLCASSLRVQGDSPLHFGNGTRLTVT.

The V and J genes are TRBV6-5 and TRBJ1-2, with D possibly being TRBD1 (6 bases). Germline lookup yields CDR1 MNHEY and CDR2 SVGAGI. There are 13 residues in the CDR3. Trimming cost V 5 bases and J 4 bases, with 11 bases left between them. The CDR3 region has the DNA TGTGCCAGCAGTCCCCAGGGGAGCTATGGCTACACCTTC. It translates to CASSPQGSYGYTF.

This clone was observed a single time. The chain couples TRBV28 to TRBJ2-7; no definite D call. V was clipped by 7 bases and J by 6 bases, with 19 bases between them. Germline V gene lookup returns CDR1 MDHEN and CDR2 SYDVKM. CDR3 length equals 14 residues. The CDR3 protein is CASTSFGDFGEQYF. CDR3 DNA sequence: TGTGCCAGCACCTCTTTTGGCGATTTCGGCGAGCAGTACTTC. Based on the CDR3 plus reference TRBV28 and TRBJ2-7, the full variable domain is DVKVTQSSRYLVKRTGEKVFLECVQDMDHENMFWYRQDPGLGLRLIYFSYDVKMKEKGDIPEGYSVSREKKERFSLILESASTNQTSMYLCASTSFGDFGEQYFGPGTRLTVT.

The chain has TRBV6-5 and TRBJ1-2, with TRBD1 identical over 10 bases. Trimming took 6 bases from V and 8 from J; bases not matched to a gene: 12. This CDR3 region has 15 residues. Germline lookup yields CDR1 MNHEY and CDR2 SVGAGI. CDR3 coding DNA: TGTGCCAGCAGATATACCGGGACAGGGGAGTTCGGCTACACCTTC. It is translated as CASRYTGTGEFGYTF.

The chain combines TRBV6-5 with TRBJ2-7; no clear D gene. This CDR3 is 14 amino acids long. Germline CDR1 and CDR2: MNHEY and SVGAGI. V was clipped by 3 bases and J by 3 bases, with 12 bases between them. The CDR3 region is CASSYDEDDYEQYF. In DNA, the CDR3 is TGTGCCAGCAGTTATGACGAGGACGACTACGAGCAGTACTTC.

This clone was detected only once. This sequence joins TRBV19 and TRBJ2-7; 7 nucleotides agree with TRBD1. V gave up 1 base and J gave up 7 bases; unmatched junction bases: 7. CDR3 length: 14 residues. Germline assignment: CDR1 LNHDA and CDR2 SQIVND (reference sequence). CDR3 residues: CASSIGRDRTEQYF. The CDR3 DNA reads TGTGCCAGTAGTATAGGTCGGGACAGAACTGAGCAGTACTTC.

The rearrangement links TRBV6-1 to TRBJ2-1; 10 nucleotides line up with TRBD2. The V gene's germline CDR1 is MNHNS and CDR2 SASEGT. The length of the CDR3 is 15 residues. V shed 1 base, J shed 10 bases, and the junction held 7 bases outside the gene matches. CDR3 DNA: TGTGCCAGCAGTGAAGTGATAGCGGGGGGCCGAGAGCAGTTCTTC. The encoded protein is CASSEVIAGGREQFF.

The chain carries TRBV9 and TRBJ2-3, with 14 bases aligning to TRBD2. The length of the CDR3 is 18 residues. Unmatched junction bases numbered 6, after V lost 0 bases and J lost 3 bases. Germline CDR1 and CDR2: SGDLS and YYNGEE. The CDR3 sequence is CASSVGVRTSGRTDTQYF. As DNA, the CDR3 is TGTGCCAGCAGCGTAGGGGTCCGGACTAGCGGGAGGACAGATACGCAGTATTTT.

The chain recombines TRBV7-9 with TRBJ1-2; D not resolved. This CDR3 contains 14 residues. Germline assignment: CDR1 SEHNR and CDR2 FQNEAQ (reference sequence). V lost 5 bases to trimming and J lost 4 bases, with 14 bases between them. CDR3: CASSRTLGSYGYTF. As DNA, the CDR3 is TGTGCCAGCAGCCGCACCCTAGGCTCCTATGGCTACACCTTC.

CDR3 protein: CASSLEASREKLFF. CDR3 nucleotide sequence: TGCGCCAGCAGCTTGGAAGCTTCAAGGGAAAAACTGTTTTTT. J is TRBJ1-4 and V is TRBV5-1; D not certain. The germline gives CDR1 SGHRS, CDR2 YFSETQ. The CDR3 has 14 residues. With 0 bases removed from V and 8 bases from J, the gap between germline ends came to 11 bases.

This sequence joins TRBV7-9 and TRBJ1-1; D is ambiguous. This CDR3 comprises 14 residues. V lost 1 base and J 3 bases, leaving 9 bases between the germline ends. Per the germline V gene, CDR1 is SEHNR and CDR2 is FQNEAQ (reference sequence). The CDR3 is CASSLGEVYTEAFF. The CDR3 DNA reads TGTGCCAGCAGCTTAGGGGAGGTTTACACTGAAGCTTTCTTT.

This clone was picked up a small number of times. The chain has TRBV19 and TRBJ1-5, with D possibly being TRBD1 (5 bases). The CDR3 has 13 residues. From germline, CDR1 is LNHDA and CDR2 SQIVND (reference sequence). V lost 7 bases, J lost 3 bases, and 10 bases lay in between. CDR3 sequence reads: CASMRGYNQPQHF. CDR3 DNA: TGTGCCAGTATGAGGGGTTACAATCAGCCCCAGCATTTT.

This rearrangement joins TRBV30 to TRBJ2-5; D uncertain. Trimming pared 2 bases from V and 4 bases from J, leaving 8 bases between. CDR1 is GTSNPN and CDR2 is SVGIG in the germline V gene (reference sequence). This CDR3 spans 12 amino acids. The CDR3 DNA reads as TGTGCCTGGAGTACCAGTGGAGAGACCCAGTACTTC. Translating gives CAWSTSGETQYF.

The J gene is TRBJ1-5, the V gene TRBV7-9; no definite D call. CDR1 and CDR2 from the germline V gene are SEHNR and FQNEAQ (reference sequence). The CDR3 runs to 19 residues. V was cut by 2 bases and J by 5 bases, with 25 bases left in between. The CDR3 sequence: CASSLLWLGRRERYQPQHF. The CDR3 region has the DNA TGTGCCAGCAGCTTACTTTGGTTGGGCAGGCGGGAAAGATATCAGCCCCAGCATTTT.

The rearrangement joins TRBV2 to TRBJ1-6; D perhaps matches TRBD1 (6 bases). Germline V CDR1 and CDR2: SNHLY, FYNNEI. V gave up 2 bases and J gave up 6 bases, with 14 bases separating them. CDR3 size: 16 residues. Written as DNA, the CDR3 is TGTGCCAGCAGTGAACGGGCTGGGGGCAGTAATTCACCCCTCCACTTT. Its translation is CASSERAGGSNSPLHF.

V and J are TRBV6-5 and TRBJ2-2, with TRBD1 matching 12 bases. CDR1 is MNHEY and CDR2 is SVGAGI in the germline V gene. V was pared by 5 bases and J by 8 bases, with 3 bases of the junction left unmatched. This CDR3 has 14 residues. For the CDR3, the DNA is TGTGCCAGCAGTCCGGGACAGGGGGCTGGGGAGCTGTTTTTT. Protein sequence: CASSPGQGAGELFF.

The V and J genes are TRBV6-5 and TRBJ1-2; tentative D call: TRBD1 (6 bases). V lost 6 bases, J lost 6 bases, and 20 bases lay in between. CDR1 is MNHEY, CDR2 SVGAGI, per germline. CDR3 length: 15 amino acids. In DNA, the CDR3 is TGTGCCAGCAGCTACAACCGGGACAAGGGCCATGGCTACACCTTC. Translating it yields CASSYNRDKGHGYTF.